This TCR beta chain was obtained from a study of blood T cells in healthy people across ages. A J-beta primer mix and a sample-barcoded 5' primer were used in a second PCR of roughly 6 to 11 cycles. TCRdb redid the calling of the 5' RACE reads with MiXCR, one entry per CDR3 protein. This table holds 800,000 to 950,000 distinct CDR3 sequences, around 48% found once. This clonotype has only a few counts. Sample: blood. The receptor's source is a young man in good health.

Here the CDR3 DNA reads TGTGCCAGCAGTGCAGGGGGAGCTAATGAAAAACTGTTTTTT. Translated, it gives CASSAGGANEKLFF. This rearrangement joins TRBV25-1 to TRBJ1-4, with 7 nucleotides matching TRBD1. Germline values: CDR1 MGHDK, CDR2 SYGVNS. This CDR3 has 14 amino acids. With V trimmed by 4 bases and J by 3 bases, 2 bases remained unmatched.